The clone carrying this TCR beta chain has only a few counts. What it binds is not known. Only in-frame clones appear in the TCRdb table, and some are missing; sequencing was by immunoSEQ multiplex PCR. This table holds around 34,000 clones, approximately 80% found once. Time point defined: week 23, last vaccination. Vaccine doses each comprised 300 ug of mutant IDH1 20-mer peptide, with topical imiquimod. These data come from a study of a mutant IDH1 vaccine in newly diagnosed glioma. Sequenced here: PBMCs, sampled from a glioma patient whose treatment included an IDH1 peptide vaccine. The sequence derives from a man aged 35 to 55 with glioma.

The CDR3 here is CASSAQGPGAGNTIYF. CDR3 DNA: TGTGCCAGCAGTGCCCAGGGACCCGGGGCTGGAAACACCATATATTTT. The chain employs TRBV2 and TRBJ1-3; a weak D match, TRBD1 (5 bases). Trimming shortened V by 4 bases and J by 2 bases, and 15 bases separated the two germline ends. CDR1 SNHLY and CDR2 FYNNEI come from the germline V gene. The CDR3 is 16 residues long. The entire variable domain, with the rest obtained from reference TRBV2 and TRBJ1-3, is as follows: EPEVTQTPSHQVTQMGQEVILRCVPISNHLYFYWYRQILGQKVEFLVSFYNNEISEKSEIFDDQFSVERPDGSNFTLKIRSTKLEDSAMYFCASSAQGPGAGNTIYFGEGSWLTVV.